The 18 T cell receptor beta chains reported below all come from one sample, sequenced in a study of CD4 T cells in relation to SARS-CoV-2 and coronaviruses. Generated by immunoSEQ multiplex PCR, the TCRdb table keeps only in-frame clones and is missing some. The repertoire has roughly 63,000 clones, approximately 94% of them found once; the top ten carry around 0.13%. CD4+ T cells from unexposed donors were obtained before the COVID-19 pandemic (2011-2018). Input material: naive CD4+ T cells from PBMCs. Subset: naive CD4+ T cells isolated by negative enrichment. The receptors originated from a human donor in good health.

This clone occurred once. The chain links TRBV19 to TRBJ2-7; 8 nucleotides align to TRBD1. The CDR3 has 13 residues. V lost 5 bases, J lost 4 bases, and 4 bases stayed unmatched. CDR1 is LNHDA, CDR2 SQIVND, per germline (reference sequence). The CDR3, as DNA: TGTGCCAGTAGTCGGACAGGGCGATACGAGCAGTACTTC. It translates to CASSRTGRYEQYF.

CDR3 region: CASSLDRDTQYF. In nucleotides, the CDR3 is TGTGCCAGCAGCTTAGATAGGGATACGCAGTATTTT. The chain has TRBV7-9 and TRBJ2-3; D is uncertain. Germline V CDR1 and CDR2: SEHNR, FQNEAQ (reference sequence). With 1 base removed from V and 6 bases from J, the gap between germline ends came to 5 bases. The CDR3 loop spans 12 amino acids.

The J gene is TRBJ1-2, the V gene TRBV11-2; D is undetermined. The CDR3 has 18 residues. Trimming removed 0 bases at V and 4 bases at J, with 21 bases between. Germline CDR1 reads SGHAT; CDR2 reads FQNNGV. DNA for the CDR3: TGTGCCAGCAGCTTAGATTTGGGTTGGACCCCCTTACTCTATGGCTACACCTTC. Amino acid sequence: CASSLDLGWTPLLYGYTF.

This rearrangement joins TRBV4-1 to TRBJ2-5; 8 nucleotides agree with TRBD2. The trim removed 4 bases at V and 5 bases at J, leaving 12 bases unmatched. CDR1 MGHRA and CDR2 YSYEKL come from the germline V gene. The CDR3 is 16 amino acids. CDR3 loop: CASSRIIGGARETQYF. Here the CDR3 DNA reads TGCGCCAGCAGCCGAATTATCGGGGGGGCTCGGGAGACCCAGTACTTC.

DNA of the CDR3: TGTGCCAGCAGCTTCCGCAATGAGCAGTTCTTC. Translating it yields CASSFRNEQFF. The rearrangement links TRBV5-4 to TRBJ2-1, with D uncertain. Germline-derived CDR1 and CDR2 are SGHNT and YYREEE (reference sequence). Trimming left V 2 bases short and J 6 bases short, with 3 bases between. The CDR3 loop spans 11 amino acids. The variable domain in full, with the rest retrieved from reference TRBV5-4 and TRBJ2-1, is ETGVTQSPTHLIKTRGQQVTLRCSSQSGHNTVSWYQQALGQGPQFIFQYYREEENGRGNFPPRFSGLQFPNYSSELNVNALELDDSALYLCASSFRNEQFFGPGTRLTVL.

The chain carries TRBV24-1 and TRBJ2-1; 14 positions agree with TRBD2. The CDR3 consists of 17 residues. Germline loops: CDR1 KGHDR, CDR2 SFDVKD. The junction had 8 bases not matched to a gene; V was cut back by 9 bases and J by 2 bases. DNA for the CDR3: TGTGCCACCGGGAGGACTAGCGGGAGGCCTCCCTACAATGAGCAGTTCTTC. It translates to CATGRTSGRPPYNEQFF.

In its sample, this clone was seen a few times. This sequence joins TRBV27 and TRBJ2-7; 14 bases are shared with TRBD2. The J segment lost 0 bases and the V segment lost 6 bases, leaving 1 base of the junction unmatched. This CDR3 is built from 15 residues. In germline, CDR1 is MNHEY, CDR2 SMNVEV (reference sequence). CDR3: CASRGLAGGSYEQYF. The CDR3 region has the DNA TGTGCCAGCAGAGGACTAGCGGGAGGCTCCTACGAGCAGTACTTC.

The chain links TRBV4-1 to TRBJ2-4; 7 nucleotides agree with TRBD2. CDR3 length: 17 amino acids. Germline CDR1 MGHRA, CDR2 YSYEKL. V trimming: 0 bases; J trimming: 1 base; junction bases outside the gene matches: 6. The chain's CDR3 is CASSQDRGEWAKNIQYF. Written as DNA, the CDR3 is TGCGCCAGCAGCCAAGACCGGGGGGAGTGGGCCAAAAACATTCAGTACTTC.

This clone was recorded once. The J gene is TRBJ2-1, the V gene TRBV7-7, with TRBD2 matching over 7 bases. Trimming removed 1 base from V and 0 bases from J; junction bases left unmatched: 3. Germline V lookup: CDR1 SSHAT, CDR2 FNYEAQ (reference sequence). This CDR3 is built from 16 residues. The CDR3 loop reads CASSLVGGSSYNEQFF. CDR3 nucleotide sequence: TGTGCCAGCAGCTTAGTGGGCGGGAGCTCCTACAATGAGCAGTTCTTC.

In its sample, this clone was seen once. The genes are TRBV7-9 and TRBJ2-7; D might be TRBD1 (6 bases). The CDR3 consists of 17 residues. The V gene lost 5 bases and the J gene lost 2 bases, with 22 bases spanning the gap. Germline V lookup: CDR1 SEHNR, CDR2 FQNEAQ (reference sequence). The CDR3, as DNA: TGTGCCAGCAGCGGAGGATCTCCTCAGGGGTCCACCTACGAGCAGTACTTC. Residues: CASSGGSPQGSTYEQYF.

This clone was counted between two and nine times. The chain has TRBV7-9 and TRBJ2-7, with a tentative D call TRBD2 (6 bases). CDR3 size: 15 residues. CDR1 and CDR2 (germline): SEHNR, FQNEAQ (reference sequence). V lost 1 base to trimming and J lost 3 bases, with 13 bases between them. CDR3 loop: CASSLEEGRFYEQYF. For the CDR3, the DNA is TGTGCCAGCAGCTTAGAGGAGGGCCGATTCTACGAGCAGTACTTC. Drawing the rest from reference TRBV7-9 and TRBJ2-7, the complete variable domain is DTGVSQNPRHKITKRGQNVTFRCDPISEHNRLYWYRQTLGQGPEFLTYFQNEAQLEKSRLLSDRFSAERPKGSFSTLEIQRTEQGDSAMYLCASSLEEGRFYEQYFGPGTRLTVT.

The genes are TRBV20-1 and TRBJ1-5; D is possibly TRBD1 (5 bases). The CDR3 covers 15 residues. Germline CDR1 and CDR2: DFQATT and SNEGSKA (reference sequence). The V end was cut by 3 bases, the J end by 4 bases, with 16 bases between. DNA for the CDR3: TGCAGTGCTAGTGGCAGGGAGGTCAGGAATCAGCCCCAGCATTTT. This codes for CSASGREVRNQPQHF.

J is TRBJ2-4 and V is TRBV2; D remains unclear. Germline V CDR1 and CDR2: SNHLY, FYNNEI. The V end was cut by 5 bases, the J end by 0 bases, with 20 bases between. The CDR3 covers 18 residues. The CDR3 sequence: CASSTMGVGPLAKNIQYF. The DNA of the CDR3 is TGTGCCAGCAGTACGATGGGCGTTGGACCTCTAGCCAAAAACATTCAGTACTTC.

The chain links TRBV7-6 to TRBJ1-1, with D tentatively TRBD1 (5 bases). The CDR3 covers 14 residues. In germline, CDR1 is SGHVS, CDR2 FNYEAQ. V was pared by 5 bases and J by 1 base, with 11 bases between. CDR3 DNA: TGTGCCAGCAGCGAGGGACGGCGGAACACTGAAGCTTTCTTT. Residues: CASSEGRRNTEAFF.

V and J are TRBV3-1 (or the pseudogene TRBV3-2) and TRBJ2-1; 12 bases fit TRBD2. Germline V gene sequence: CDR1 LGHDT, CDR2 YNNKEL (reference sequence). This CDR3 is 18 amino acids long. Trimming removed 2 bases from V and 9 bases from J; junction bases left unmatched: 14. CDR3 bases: TGTGCCAGCAGCCAACACGACCGGGGGTCTAGCGGGAGGGGTGAGCAGTTCTTC. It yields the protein CASSQHDRGSSGRGEQFF.

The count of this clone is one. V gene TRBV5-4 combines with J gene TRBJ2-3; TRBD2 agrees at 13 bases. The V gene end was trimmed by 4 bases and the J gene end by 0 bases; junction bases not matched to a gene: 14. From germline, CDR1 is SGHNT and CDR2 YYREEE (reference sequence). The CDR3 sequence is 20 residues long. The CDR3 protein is CASSRGGLAGQISSTDTQYF. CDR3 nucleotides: TGTGCCAGCAGCCGAGGGGGACTAGCGGGACAAATATCTAGCACAGATACGCAGTATTTT.

CDR3 sequence reads: CATSDFTGDTQYF. In nucleotides, the CDR3 is TGTGCCACCAGTGATTTCACCGGAGATACGCAGTATTTT. The genes are TRBV24-1 and TRBJ2-3; D not certain. CDR3 length: 13 residues. Trimming left V 1 base short and J 5 bases short, with 6 bases between. Germline CDR1 reads KGHDR; CDR2 reads SFDVKD.

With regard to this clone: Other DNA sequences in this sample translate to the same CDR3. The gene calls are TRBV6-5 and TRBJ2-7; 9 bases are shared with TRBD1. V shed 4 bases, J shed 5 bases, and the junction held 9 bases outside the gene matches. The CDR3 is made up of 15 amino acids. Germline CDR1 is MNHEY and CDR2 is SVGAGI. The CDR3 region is CASSSLGQGVHEQYF. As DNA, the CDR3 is TGTGCCAGCAGTTCCCTGGGACAGGGAGTCCACGAGCAGTACTTC.